Below, one TCR beta chain is given with its context. Antigen specificity is unknown. This sample was taken from a study of cytotoxic CD8 clonotypes in ibrutinib-treated CLL. Overall study context: There were, on average, over 250,000 productive templates and tens of thousands of productive rearrangements per sample. Overall study findings and caveats: Public clonotypes showed up rarely, and on treatment they shrank or held steady. Progressing patients had sampling times that differed from those of sustained-remission patients.

Germline-derived CDR1 and CDR2 are ENHRY and SYGVKD. The CDR3 sequence is 14 residues long. V lost 6 bases to trimming and J lost 1 base, with 11 bases between them. TCRdb's copy holds only in-frame clones and misses some; the assay was immunoSEQ multiplex PCR. The sample has some 120,000 clones; 80% to 85% are singletons. Roughly 2 micrograms of genomic DNA from cryopreserved PBMCs went into TCR beta libraries. Material: PBMCs, obtained after 24 months of ibrutinib treatment. The V call is TRBV10-3, the J call TRBJ2-3, with D maybe TRBD2 (7 bases). The receptor was isolated from a human donor with chronic lymphocytic leukemia. This CDR3 is CAIRGGVGTDTQYF. As DNA, the CDR3 is TGTGCCATCAGAGGGGGGGTTGGCACAGATACGCAGTATTTT.